Listed below are T cell receptor beta chains from one sample, sequenced in a study of cytomegalovirus exposure and HLA in healthy donors. Clones were read by immunoSEQ multiplex PCR, and TCRdb kept only the in-frame ones, dropping some. The profile covers around 180,000 clones, with about four fifths appearing a single time and less than 8.5% taken by the ten largest. Sequencing was carried out using PBMCs. Receptor source: a man aged 18 to 30 in good health and CMV-seropositive. CDR3s include the opening cysteine and the closing phenylalanine or tryptophan. The D gene is left open where the match is weak. Clone size, where shown, is once, few, many, or a class for clones that have expanded.

15,TRBV7-2,NA,TRBJ2-2,TRBD1,TGTGCCAGCAGCCTCGGACAGGGGGTGGCCGGGGAGCTGTTTTTT,CASSLGQGVAGELFF
13,TRBV6-5,NA,TRBJ1-2,NA,TGTGCCAGCAGTTACTCGGGGGGGACAGGCTACACCTTC,CASSYSGGTGYTF
12,TRBV9,NA,TRBJ2-1,NA,TGTGCCAGCAGCGTTCAGGCCGGTGAGCAGTTCTTC,CASSVQAGEQFF
14,TRBV7-3,once,TRBJ1-1,NA,TGTGCCAGCAGCTTAATAAGTGGGAGCACTGAAGCTTTCTTT,CASSLISGSTEAFF
15,TRBV5-1,NA,TRBJ2-7,NA,TGCGCCAGCAGCCCGGTGGGGCAGGGTGGCTACGAGCAGTACTTC,CASSPVGQGGYEQYF
17,TRBV21-1,NA,TRBJ2-1,NA,TGTGCCAGCAGCAAAGAGGGAGCGGGAGACACGTGTAATGAGCAGTTCTTC,CASSKEGAGDTCNEQFF
17,TRBV4-3,NA,TRBJ2-3,TRBD2,TGCGCCAGCAGCCAAGGGGGGACTAGCGGGAGTACAGATACGCAGTATTTT,CASSQGGTSGSTDTQYF
15,TRBV5-5,NA,TRBJ2-6,NA,TGTGCCAGCAGGACGGGGAGCTCTGGGGCCAACGTCCTGACTTTC,CASRTGSSGANVLTF
17,TRBV7-6,NA,TRBJ1-3,TRBD1,TGTGCCAGCAGCTTTTTGACAGGGTCGTCCTCTGGAAACACCATATATTTT,CASSFLTGSSSGNTIYF
15,TRBV9,NA,TRBJ1-1,NA,TGTGCCAGCAGCGTGAGCTCAGGGCGGAACACTGAAGCTTTCTTT,CASSVSSGRNTEAFF
15,TRBV25-1,NA,TRBJ2-3,TRBD1,TGTGCCAGCAGCCCCGGGACAGGAGCCACAGATACGCAGTATTTT,CASSPGTGATDTQYF
16,TRBV2,once,TRBJ2-5,TRBD2,TGTGCCAGCACAAGGTTAGGAGCGGGAGGCCACGAGACCCAGTACTTC,CASTRLGAGGHETQYF
17,TRBV6-1,NA,TRBJ2-7,TRBD2,TGTGCCAGCAGTGAATTCGGAAAAGCGGGAGACCGAGGCGAGCAGTACTTC,CASSEFGKAGDRGEQYF
14,TRBV30,NA,TRBJ1-5,TRBD1,TGTGCCTGGAGTCGTGGACAGGGTCATCAGCCCCAGCATTTT,CAWSRGQGHQPQHF
13,TRBV5-6,NA,TRBJ2-7,TRBD1,TGTGCCAGCAGCTTGGGGACAGGGGGCGAGCAGTACTTC,CASSLGTGGEQYF
13,TRBV5-1,NA,TRBJ2-7,TRBD1,TGCGCCAGCAGCTGGGACAGCTCCTACGAGCAGTACTTC,CASSWDSSYEQYF
13,TRBV7-9,NA,TRBJ2-7,TRBD2,TGTGCCAGCAGGTTAGGGGCGGGGGACGAGCAGTACTTC,CASRLGAGDEQYF
14,TRBV7-8,NA,TRBJ2-7,NA,TGTGCCAGCAGCTTAGCTCGGGACAACTACGAGCAGTACTTC,CASSLARDNYEQYF
13,TRBV28,NA,TRBJ2-1,TRBD2,TGTGCCAGCAGTTTAGGGGGCCGGGAGGGGCAGTTCTTC,CASSLGGREGQFF
13,TRBV30,NA,TRBJ2-3,TRBD2,TGTGCCTGGGGTAGCGGGAGATATCCGGTGCAGTATTTT,CAWGSGRYPVQYF
15,TRBV9,NA,TRBJ2-3,TRBD1,TGTGCCAGCGGATCCTACAGGGGGCTGACAGATACGCAGTATTTT,CASGSYRGLTDTQYF
13,TRBV30,NA,TRBJ2-1,TRBD2,TGTGCCGGTCAAGCGGGAGGGCCAAGTGAGCAGTTCTTC,CAGQAGGPSEQFF
16,TRBV13,NA,TRBJ2-2,TRBD1,TGTGCCAGCAGCCCCGGGACAGTCAAGAACACCGGGGAGCTGTTTTTT,CASSPGTVKNTGELFF
17,TRBV6-1,NA,TRBJ2-1,TRBD2,TGTGCCAGCAGTGAATCGGGACTAGCGTTATCCTACAATGAGCAGTTCTTC,CASSESGLALSYNEQFF
16,TRBV11-2,NA,TRBJ1-1,NA,TGTGCCAGCAGCCATGGGGGGGCAGGGTCGGACACTGAAGCTTTCTTT,CASSHGGAGSDTEAFF
13,TRBV5-1,NA,TRBJ2-1,NA,TGCGCCAGCAGCTTGAACTTCATAAATGAGCAGTTCTTC,CASSLNFINEQFF
15,TRBV6-4,NA,TRBJ2-2,NA,TGTGCCAGCAGTCCCGTCGGTGGGAACACCGGGGAGCTGTTTTTT,CASSPVGGNTGELFF
12,TRBV7-9,few,TRBJ2-1,NA,TGTGCCAGCAGTCCACTAGATAATGAGCAGTTCTTC,CASSPLDNEQFF
13,TRBV7-6,NA,TRBJ2-2,NA,TGTGCCAGCAGCTTAAGTCGGAGCGGGGAGCTGTTTTTT,CASSLSRSGELFF
17,TRBV28,once,TRBJ2-6,NA,TGTGCCAGCAGTTTGGGGGCCAGCAGCTCTGGGGCCAACGTCCTGACTTTC,CASSLGASSSGANVLTF
13,TRBV27,NA,TRBJ2-3,NA,TGTGCCAGCAGTGGGGCGAGCACAGATACGCAGTATTTT,CASSGASTDTQYF
13,TRBV6-5,many,TRBJ2-7,NA,TGTGCCAGCAGCCAAGGAGTAGCCTACGAGCAGTACTTC,CASSQGVAYEQYF
16,TRBV5-1,NA,TRBJ2-7,TRBD2,TGCGCCAGCAGCTTGTCGGGTCTAGCGGGAACTGACGAGCAGTACTTC,CASSLSGLAGTDEQYF
13,TRBV6-5,once,TRBJ1-4,NA,TGTGCCAGCAGGGAGGGTCTTCGTGAAAAACTGTTTTTT,CASREGLREKLFF
16,TRBV4-2,NA,TRBJ1-1,NA,TGTGCCAGCAGCCAAGACCGGGGGAGGGGTAACGCTGAAGCTTTCTTT,CASSQDRGRGNAEAFF
17,TRBV4-2,NA,TRBJ2-3,NA,TGTGCCAGCAGCCAAGGGATAGCGAACCGCTACACAGATACGCAGTATTTT,CASSQGIANRYTDTQYF
14,TRBV19,few,TRBJ1-5,NA,TGTGCCTCTACAACGGGGGGTATCAATCAGCCCCAGCATTTT,CASTTGGINQPQHF
15,TRBV9,NA,TRBJ2-2,TRBD2,TGTGCCAGCAGCGGGATTGGGACTAGCTCCGGGGAGCTGTTTTTT,CASSGIGTSSGELFF
15,TRBV7-6,NA,TRBJ1-1,NA,TGTGCCAGCAGCTTAGTTCCGGTAATGAACACTGAAGCTTTCTTT,CASSLVPVMNTEAFF
13,TRBV19,NA,TRBJ1-1,TRBD1,TGTGCCAGTACCGGACAGGAATACACTGAAGCTTTCTTT,CASTGQEYTEAFF
15,TRBV28,NA,TRBJ2-5,TRBD2,TGTGCCAGCACCACCCTCGCCGGGGGGGTGGAGACCCAGTACTTC,CASTTLAGGVETQYF
16,TRBV7-3,NA,TRBJ2-3,NA,TGTGCCAGCAGCTATCCCACGCGTCCTAGCACAGATACGCAGTATTTT,CASSYPTRPSTDTQYF
18,TRBV9,once,TRBJ2-1,TRBD2,TGTGCCAGCAGCGTATTCCGGACGTCTAGCGGGAATTACAATGAGCAGTTCTTC,CASSVFRTSSGNYNEQFF
15,TRBV9,NA,TRBJ2-2,NA,TGTGCCAGCAGCGTCGGACATCTGAACACCGGGGAGCTGTTTTTT,CASSVGHLNTGELFF
13,TRBV14,NA,TRBJ2-1,TRBD2,TGTGCCAGCAGCCAAGAAGGCGGGAGAGAGCAGTTCTTC,CASSQEGGREQFF
14,TRBV5-4,NA,TRBJ2-7,TRBD2,TGTGCCAGCAGTTCTAGCGGGAGGGTCTACGAGCAGTACTTC,CASSSSGRVYEQYF
13,TRBV4-2,NA,TRBJ1-5,NA,TGTGCCAGCAGCCAAGATGGGCTTCAGCCCCAGCATTTT,CASSQDGLQPQHF
15,TRBV18,NA,TRBJ2-4,NA,TGTGCCAGCTCACCATTAGGTGGAGCTGGTGACATTCAGTACTTC,CASSPLGGAGDIQYF
15,TRBV14,NA,TRBJ2-1,TRBD1,TGTGCCAGCAGCCTGAGGACAGGGATCTACAATGAGCAGTTCTTC,CASSLRTGIYNEQFF
15,TRBV6-1,NA,TRBJ2-3,NA,TGTGCCAGCAGTGAAGGGGGGGGCGCCATAGATACGCAGTATTTT,CASSEGGGAIDTQYF
15,TRBV7-9,once,TRBJ2-7,NA,TGTGCCAGCAGCTCCACCGGGGTAGAACCCTACGAGCAGTACTTC,CASSSTGVEPYEQYF
13,TRBV5-5,NA,TRBJ2-7,NA,TGTGCCAGCAGCCCCGACAGGTTTTACGAGCAGTACTTC,CASSPDRFYEQYF
16,TRBV9,NA,TRBJ2-2,TRBD1,TGTGCCAGCAGCGCCCCAGGGGGCCAAATCACCGGGGAGCTGTTTTTT,CASSAPGGQITGELFF
14,TRBV7-3,NA,TRBJ2-3,TRBD1,TGTGCCAGCAGCCGGCCAGGGGGTTGGGATACGCAGTATTTT,CASSRPGGWDTQYF
14,TRBV19,NA,TRBJ2-7,NA,TGTGCCAGTAGTATAAGCGGAGACTCCTACGAGCAGTACTTC,CASSISGDSYEQYF
14,TRBV30,NA,TRBJ1-1,NA,TGTGCCTGGAGTACCGGACAGATGAACACTGAAGCTTTCTTT,CAWSTGQMNTEAFF
16,TRBV5-4,NA,TRBJ2-7,TRBD2,TGTGCCAGCAGCGGTACTAGCGGGAGGGCCATCTACGAGCAGTACTTC,CASSGTSGRAIYEQYF
15,TRBV29-1,NA,TRBJ2-7,TRBD1,TGCAGCGTTGAATATCAGGGGGACATTACCTACGAGCAGTACTTC,CSVEYQGDITYEQYF
15,TRBV11-2,NA,TRBJ1-1,TRBD1,TGTGCCAGCAGATCGACAGGGGGATCGGACACTGAAGCTTTCTTT,CASRSTGGSDTEAFF